Presented here are 15 T cell receptor beta chains from one specimen sequenced in a study of shared clonotypes between healthy human individuals. Assay: immunoSEQ multiplex PCR; the TCRdb copy retains only in-frame clones and omits some. The sample contains under 1,100,000 clones, under 80% of which appear only once. The sample comprised memory CD4+ T cells sorted from blood. The sample's subset: CD45RA-negative fraction. The receptors come from a man between 18 and 35 years old in good health.

This clone appeared a few times. The rearrangement links TRBV10-3 to TRBJ2-2; the match to TRBD2 covers 7 bases. Per germline, CDR1 ENHRY and CDR2 SYGVKD. J gave up 10 bases and V 6 bases, and 11 bases lay outside the gene matches. The CDR3 covers 14 residues. The CDR3 DNA is TGTGCCATCAGCTCTACCCCTAAGCGGGAGGAGCTGTTTTTT. It yields the protein CAISSTPKREELFF.

In its sample, this clone was seen once. The chain couples TRBV27 to TRBJ2-2; 16 bases agree with TRBD2. The germline CDR1 and CDR2 sequences are MNHEY and SMNVEV (reference sequence). CDR3 size: 17 residues. V lost 4 bases and J lost 6; bases outside the gene matches: 5. The CDR3 DNA follows: TGTGCCAGCAGTTCAGGGACTAGCGGGGGGGCCTCCGGGGAGCTGTTTTTT. Translated, it gives CASSSGTSGGASGELFF.

This clone appeared a single time. The V and J genes are TRBV5-6 and TRBJ2-5, with D possibly matching TRBD1 (5 bases). With 4 bases removed from V and 1 base from J, the gap between germline ends came to 11 bases. The CDR3 is made up of 14 amino acids. Germline V gene lookup returns CDR1 SGHDT and CDR2 YYEEEE. CDR3 DNA sequence: TGTGCCAGCAGCGCGAAGGGGCCCCAAGAGACCCAGTACTTC. Translated: CASSAKGPQETQYF.

V is TRBV14 and J is TRBJ2-2; 12 nucleotides line up with TRBD2. With 4 bases clipped from V and 7 bases from J, the junction kept 7 bases outside the gene matches. The CDR3 consists of 16 residues. Per germline, CDR1 SGHDN and CDR2 FVKESK. The CDR3 nucleotides are TGTGCCAGCAGCCTGCGACTAGCGGGAGTGGGCGGGGAGCTGTTTTTT. Translating it yields CASSLRLAGVGGELFF.

The rearrangement joins TRBV30 to TRBJ2-7, with D possibly TRBD1 on 6 matching bases. The CDR3 loop spans 14 amino acids. Germline V lookup: CDR1 GTSNPN, CDR2 SVGIG (reference sequence). V gave up 5 bases and J gave up 0 bases, with 14 bases separating them. Here the CDR3 reads CAWCRDTISYEQYF. CDR3 in DNA: TGTGCCTGGTGCCGGGACACCATCTCCTACGAGCAGTACTTC.

The chain is built from TRBV5-6 and TRBJ1-2, with TRBD1 matching 9 bases. V dropped 5 bases and J dropped 4; count of bases not matched to a gene: 6. The V gene's germline CDR1 is SGHDT and CDR2 YYEEEE. The CDR3 consists of 14 residues. The CDR3 bases are TGTGCCAGCAGATTAGCGACAGGGGGCTATGGCTACACCTTC. Translation gives CASRLATGGYGYTF.

The chain combines TRBV5-1 with TRBJ1-2; 7 bases align to TRBD1. The CDR3 consists of 13 residues. The V segment lost 4 bases and the J segment 6 bases; nucleotides outside the gene matches: 6. Germline V gene sequence: CDR1 SGHRS, CDR2 YFSETQ. The CDR3 region is CASSPTGRNGYTF. The CDR3 bases are TGCGCCAGCAGCCCGACAGGGAGGAATGGCTACACCTTC.

The rearrangement links TRBV5-1 to TRBJ2-3, with 10 nucleotides matching TRBD1. With 3 bases clipped from V and 2 bases from J, the junction kept 6 bases outside the gene matches. Germline CDR1 is SGHRS and CDR2 is YFSETQ. This CDR3 comprises 16 residues. CDR3 region: CASSSAGTGVTDTQYF. The CDR3 nucleotides read TGCGCCAGCAGCTCCGCCGGGACAGGGGTCACAGATACGCAGTATTTT.

The sample holds a few counts of this clone. J is TRBJ2-1 and V is TRBV2; D call uncertain. CDR1 SNHLY and CDR2 FYNNEI come from the germline V gene. Trimming removed 6 bases at V and 7 bases at J, with 13 bases between. The CDR3 spans 13 residues. The CDR3 DNA sequence: TGTGCCAGCAGCCCGAGGCTACTAAATGAGCAGTTCTTC. It specifies CASSPRLLNEQFF. The whole variable domain, remainder taken from reference TRBV2 and TRBJ2-1, is EPEVTQTPSHQVTQMGQEVILRCVPISNHLYFYWYRQILGQKVEFLVSFYNNEISEKSEIFDDQFSVERPDGSNFTLKIRSTKLEDSAMYFCASSPRLLNEQFFGPGTRLTVL.

This clone was seen more than once but under ten times. A much bigger clone sits one base away, suggesting this may be a read error. The chain links TRBV4-1 to TRBJ1-5; D is unresolved. Germline V gene lookup returns CDR1 MGHRA and CDR2 YSYEKL. The CDR3 has 15 residues. Trimming took 0 bases from V and 1 from J, leaving 7 bases between them. Here the CDR3 DNA reads TGCGCCAGCAGCCAAGAGGTGCAGAGCAATCAGCCCCAGCATTTT. The encoded protein is CASSQEVQSNQPQHF.

This clone was seen at least ten times. Other DNA sequences in the sample encode the same CDR3. The chain recombines TRBV27 with TRBJ1-5, with D uncertain. Germline V lookup: CDR1 MNHEY, CDR2 SMNVEV (reference sequence). Trimming cost V 0 bases and J 1 base, with 7 bases left between them. This CDR3 region has 15 residues. The DNA for the CDR3 is TGTGCCAGCAGTTTATCGAGGGAGAGCAATCAGCCCCAGCATTTT. Translation: CASSLSRESNQPQHF.

This chain connects TRBV30 to TRBJ1-2, with TRBD1 as a possible D gene (5 bases). Trimming took 0 bases from V and 5 from J, leaving 13 bases between them. Germline CDR1 reads GTSNPN; CDR2 reads SVGIG (reference sequence). This CDR3 has 14 residues. CDR3 amino acids: CAWSVGGGRYGYTF. CDR3 DNA sequence: TGTGCCTGGAGTGTTGGGGGAGGACGGTATGGCTACACCTTC.

V gene TRBV9 combines with J gene TRBJ1-6; D uncertain. Germline values: CDR1 SGDLS, CDR2 YYNGEE. The V gene lost 0 bases and the J gene lost 8 bases, with 6 bases spanning the gap. This CDR3 has 13 amino acids. CDR3 nucleotides: TGTGCCAGCAGCGTAGGTCCCGATTCACCCCTCCACTTT. Its protein product is CASSVGPDSPLHF. Filled out from reference TRBV9 and TRBJ1-6, the complete variable domain reads DSGVTQTPKHLITATGQRVTLRCSPRSGDLSVYWYQQSLDQGLQFLIQYYNGEERAKGNILERFSAQQFPDLHSELNLSSLELGDSALYFCASSVGPDSPLHFGNGTRLTVT.

The chain has TRBV14 and TRBJ1-4; 9 nucleotides align to TRBD1. The CDR3 runs 17 residues. The junction had 6 bases not matched to a gene; V was cut back by 3 bases and J by 1 base. The germline V gene encodes CDR1 SGHDN and CDR2 FVKESK. Here the CDR3 reads CASSHRTGALTNEKLFF. CDR3 in DNA: TGTGCCAGCAGCCATCGGACAGGGGCGCTAACTAATGAAAAACTGTTTTTT.

This clone was counted between two and nine times. The chain employs TRBV7-2 and TRBJ2-1; D is unresolved. The V gene's germline CDR1 is SGHTA and CDR2 FQGNSA. Trimming left V 5 bases short and J 6 bases short, with 11 bases between. The CDR3 has 13 residues. CDR3 coding DNA: TGTGCCAGCAGCCCCTATCGAGGCAATGAGCAGTTCTTC. It yields the protein CASSPYRGNEQFF.